The source of this TCR beta chain is a study of T-cell memory formation after mild COVID-19. TCRdb used MiXCR to reprocess the 5' RACE reads, holding one entry per CDR3 protein. The sample lists roughly 150,000 distinct CDR3 sequences; approximately 12% were seen once. A few counts support this clonotype. The source of this sequence is a man between 18 and 35 years old who had mild COVID-19 (a few samples of this study predate the infection). Cell type and time point are not known. Sequencing was carried out using PBMCs or a T cell subset sorted from them (not recorded which).

The CDR3 DNA reads as TGTGCCTGGAGCCGACAGCTCTATGGCTACACCTTC. Protein product: CAWSRQLYGYTF. The rearrangement links TRBV30 to TRBJ1-2, with a possible D match to TRBD1 (5 bases). This CDR3 spans 12 amino acids. V was cut by 3 bases and J by 4 bases, with 9 bases left in between. CDR1 GTSNPN and CDR2 SVGIG come from the germline V gene (reference sequence).